This T cell receptor beta chain comes out of a study of technical replicates of blood from several donors. The V end was cut by 8 bases, the J end by 0 bases, with 18 bases between. Germline lookup yields CDR1 MNHEY and CDR2 SMNVEV (reference sequence). The CDR3 covers 16 residues. TCRdb keeps only in-frame clones here, not all; method: immunoSEQ multiplex PCR. Seen here are 91,000 or so clones, nearly 97% observed once, and the top ten hold around 0.26%. This receptor was identified in a human donor in good health. The genes are TRBV27 and TRBJ2-3; D is perhaps TRBD2 (6 bases). Sequenced sample: T cells isolated from PBMCs. The DNA for the CDR3 is TGTGCCAGCCCTCCGACGGGGGAACCAAGCACAGATACGCAGTATTTT. Its translation: CASPPTGEPSTDTQYF.